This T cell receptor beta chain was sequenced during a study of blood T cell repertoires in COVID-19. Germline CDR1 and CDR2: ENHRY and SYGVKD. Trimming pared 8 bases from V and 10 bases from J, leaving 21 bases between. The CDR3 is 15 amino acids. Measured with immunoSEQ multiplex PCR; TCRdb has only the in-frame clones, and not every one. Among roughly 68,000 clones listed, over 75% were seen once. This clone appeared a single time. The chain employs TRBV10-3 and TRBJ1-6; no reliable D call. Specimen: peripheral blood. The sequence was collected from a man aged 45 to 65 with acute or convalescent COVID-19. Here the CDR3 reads CAISPAGPEGSPLHF. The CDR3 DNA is TGTGCCATCTCGCCGGCCGGCCCGGAGGGATCACCCCTCCACTTT.